There are a few counts of the clone carrying this T cell receptor beta chain. Its antigen is not known. The table came from immunoSEQ multiplex PCR; TCRdb's copy has only in-frame clones and leaves some out. This table holds over 850,000 clones, approximately 78% found once. CDR3 length: 14 amino acids. Deletions cut 7 bases from V and 4 bases from J, with 14 bases between. Germline CDR1 is SNHLY and CDR2 is FYNNEI. CD4+ cells yielded CD45RA+ naive and CD45RA-negative memory subsets. This specimen belongs to a study of shared clonotypes between healthy human individuals. Findings and caveats of the study: Generation probabilities of non-shared clonotypes were lower (relative to those shared by all four donors). A handful of donors held about 5% of naive CD4 clonotypes in common.

Material for sequencing was memory CD4+ T cells from PBMCs. As for subset: CD45RA-negative fraction. This receptor was taken from a man between 18 and 29 years old in good health. Some clones in this sample may be carry-over from other donors' samples. V gene TRBV2 combines with J gene TRBJ1-3, with no clear D. The CDR3 sequence is CASKQEDLGNTIYF. The CDR3 DNA reads as TGTGCCAGCAAGCAGGAAGACCTGGGAAACACCATATATTTT.